The source of this T cell receptor (beta chain) is a study of blood T cells in healthy people across ages. General study results and limits: The long-lived group displayed more naive CD4+ cells, plus higher diversity, than the aged donors did. Among T cells, TCR beta diversity per million cells dropped roughly linearly as age rose. CMV infection status of these donors was not known.

In the case of this clonotype: What it binds is not known.

The germline gives CDR1 SEHNR, CDR2 FQNEAQ (reference sequence). V lost 3 bases and J 1 base, leaving 13 bases between the germline ends. There are 16 residues in the CDR3. PBMCs were isolated at a quantity of at least 6.5 million per sample. A sample-barcoded 5' primer and a J-beta primer mix were used in a second PCR of roughly 7 to 11 cycles. MiXCR was run by TCRdb on the 5' RACE reads, yielding one entry per CDR3 protein. This sample has around 1,700,000 distinct CDR3 sequences, with about 28% found just once. This TCR was sampled from a woman aged 30 to 39 in good health. Sequencing was carried out using blood. The chain is built from TRBV7-9 and TRBJ2-1, with D possibly TRBD2 on 6 matching bases. CDR3 nucleotides: TGTGCCAGCAGCTTTGGCGGGGACGGTTCCTACAATGAGCAGTTCTTC. Amino acid sequence: CASSFGGDGSYNEQFF.